Listed here are 6 T cell receptor beta chains from one sample, sequenced in a study of blood T cell repertoires in COVID-19 (dated by TCRdb to 2018 to 2021). Libraries were constructed by the immunoSEQ multiplex PCR assay. Entries here come from immuneACCESS through TCRdb and include only in-frame sequences with V and J called. Some clones fail to appear in such tables; in the studies checked, an unresolved V gene covers under half of the shortfall, and the cause of the remainder is unknown. For this sample the table gives hundreds of thousands of clones, of which around four fifths were detected only once. The top ten clones comprise about 8.9% of the sample. The source material was peripheral blood. The receptors were sampled from a woman aged 50 to 60 with acute or convalescent COVID-19.

The J gene is TRBJ2-5, the V gene TRBV4-1; 8 bases are a match to TRBD1. The V segment lost 4 bases and the J segment 4 bases; nucleotides outside the gene matches: 8. CDR1 and CDR2 from the germline V gene are MGHRA and YSYEKL. The CDR3 totals 15 residues. CDR3 sequence reads: CASSRGTGPPETQYF. The CDR3 DNA is TGCGCCAGCAGCCGAGGGACAGGACCTCCAGAGACCCAGTACTTC.

V gene TRBV28 combines with J gene TRBJ1-1, with 8 bases that match TRBD1. Germline-derived CDR1 and CDR2 are MDHEN and SYDVKM. The CDR3 sequence is 17 residues long. J gave up 0 bases and V 7 bases, and 13 bases lay outside the gene matches. As DNA, the CDR3 is TGTGCCAGCATGGAACCACAGGGGGTGGTAGTGAACACTGAAGCTTTCTTT. Residues: CASMEPQGVVVNTEAFF.

The rearrangement uses TRBV5-1 and TRBJ2-7; 9 nucleotides match TRBD1. J lost 0 bases, V lost 0 bases, and 4 bases had no gene match. The CDR3 sequence is 16 residues long. The germline V gene encodes CDR1 SGHRS and CDR2 YFSETQ. The CDR3: CASSLGRDRASYEQYF. CDR3 nucleotides: TGCGCCAGCAGCTTGGGAAGGGACAGGGCCTCCTACGAGCAGTACTTC.

The chain has TRBV5-5 and TRBJ1-2; a possible D gene is TRBD1 (6 bases). The V and J ends lost 1 base and 5 bases respectively, with 12 bases between them. CDR1 and CDR2 (germline): SGHKS, YYEKEE (reference sequence). This CDR3 region has 14 residues. The CDR3 here is CASSLYGGGYGYTF. In DNA, the CDR3 is TGTGCCAGCAGCTTGTATGGGGGCGGGTATGGCTACACCTTC.

V is TRBV25-1 and J is TRBJ1-5; D may be TRBD1 (5 bases). Trimming shortened V by 5 bases and J by 2 bases, and 7 bases separated the two germline ends. Germline V CDR1 and CDR2: MGHDK, SYGVNS. This CDR3 spans 13 amino acids. CDR3 amino acids: CASSQGGNQPQHF. The DNA of the CDR3 is TGTGCCAGCAGTCAGGGCGGCAATCAGCCCCAGCATTTT.

The chain combines TRBV5-1 with TRBJ2-7, with 9 bases matching TRBD2. The CDR3 totals 16 residues. Germline loops: CDR1 SGHRS, CDR2 YFSETQ. V lost 0 bases to trimming and J lost 1 base; unmatched junction nucleotides: 5. CDR3 coding DNA: TGCGCCAGCAGCTTGGGCCCTAGCGGGGATTCCTACGAGCAGTACTTC. As protein: CASSLGPSGDSYEQYF. Drawing the rest from reference TRBV5-1 and TRBJ2-7, the complete variable domain is KAGVTQTPRYLIKTRGQQVTLSCSPISGHRSVSWYQQTPGQGLQFLFEYFSETQRNKGNFPGRFSGRQFSNSRSEMNVSTLELGDSALYLCASSLGPSGDSYEQYFGPGTRLTVT.